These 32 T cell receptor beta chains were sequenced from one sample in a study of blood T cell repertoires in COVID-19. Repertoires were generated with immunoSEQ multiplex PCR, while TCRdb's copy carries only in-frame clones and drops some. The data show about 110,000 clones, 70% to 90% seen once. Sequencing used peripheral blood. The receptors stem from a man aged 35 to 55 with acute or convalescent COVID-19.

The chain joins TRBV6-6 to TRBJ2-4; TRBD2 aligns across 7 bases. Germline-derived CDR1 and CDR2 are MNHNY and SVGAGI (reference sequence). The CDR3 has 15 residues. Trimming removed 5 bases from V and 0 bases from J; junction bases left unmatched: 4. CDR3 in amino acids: CASSPSGIAKNIQYF. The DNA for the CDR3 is TGTGCCAGCAGTCCGAGCGGGATAGCCAAAAACATTCAGTACTTC.

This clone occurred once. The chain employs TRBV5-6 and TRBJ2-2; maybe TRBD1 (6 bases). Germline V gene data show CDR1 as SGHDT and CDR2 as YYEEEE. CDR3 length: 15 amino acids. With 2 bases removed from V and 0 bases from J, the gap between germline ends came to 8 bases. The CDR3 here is CASSFRTANTGELFF. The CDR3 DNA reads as TGTGCCAGCAGCTTCCGGACAGCGAACACCGGGGAGCTGTTTTTT.

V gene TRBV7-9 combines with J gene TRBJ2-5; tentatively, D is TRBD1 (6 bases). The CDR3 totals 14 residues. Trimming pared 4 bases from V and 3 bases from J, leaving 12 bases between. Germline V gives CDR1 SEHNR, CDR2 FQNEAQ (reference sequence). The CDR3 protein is CASSSYRDEETQYF. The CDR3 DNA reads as TGTGCCAGCAGCTCCTACAGGGATGAAGAGACCCAGTACTTC.

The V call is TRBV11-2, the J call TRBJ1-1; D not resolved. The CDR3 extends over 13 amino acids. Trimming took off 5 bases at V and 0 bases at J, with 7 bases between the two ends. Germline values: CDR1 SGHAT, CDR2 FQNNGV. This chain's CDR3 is CASSPTLNTEAFF. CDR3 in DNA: TGTGCCAGCAGCCCCACACTGAACACTGAAGCTTTCTTT.

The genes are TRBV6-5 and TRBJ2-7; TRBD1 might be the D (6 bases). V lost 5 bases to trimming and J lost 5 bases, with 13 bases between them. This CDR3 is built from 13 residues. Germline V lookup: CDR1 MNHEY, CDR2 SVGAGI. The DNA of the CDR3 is TGTGCCAGCAGTCCAGGGGTCAAAGACGAGCAGTACTTC. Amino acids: CASSPGVKDEQYF.

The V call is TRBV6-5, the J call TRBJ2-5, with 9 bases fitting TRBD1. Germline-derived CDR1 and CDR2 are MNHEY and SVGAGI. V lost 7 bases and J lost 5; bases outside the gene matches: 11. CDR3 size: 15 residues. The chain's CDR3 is CASKSGTGMTETQYF. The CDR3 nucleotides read TGTGCCAGCAAATCCGGGACAGGGATGACGGAGACCCAGTACTTC.

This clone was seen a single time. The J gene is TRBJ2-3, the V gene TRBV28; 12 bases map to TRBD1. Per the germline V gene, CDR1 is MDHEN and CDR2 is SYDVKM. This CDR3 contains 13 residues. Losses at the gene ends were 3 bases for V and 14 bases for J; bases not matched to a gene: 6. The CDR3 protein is CASSFAGTGGGYF. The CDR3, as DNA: TGTGCCAGCAGTTTTGCCGGGACAGGGGGCGGGTATTTT.

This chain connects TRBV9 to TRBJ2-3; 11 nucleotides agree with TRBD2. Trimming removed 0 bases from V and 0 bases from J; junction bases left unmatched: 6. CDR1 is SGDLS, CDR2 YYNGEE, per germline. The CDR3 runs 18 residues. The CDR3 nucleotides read TGTGCCAGCAGCGTAGGAGGTAGCGGGGGGGCCAGCACAGATACGCAGTATTTT. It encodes CASSVGGSGGASTDTQYF.

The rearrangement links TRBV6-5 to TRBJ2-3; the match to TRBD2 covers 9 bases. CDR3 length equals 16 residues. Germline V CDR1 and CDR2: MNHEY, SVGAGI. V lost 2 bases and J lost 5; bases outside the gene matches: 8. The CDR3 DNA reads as TGTGCCAGCAGTTACGCCGGGCGGGGGGGCGGAGATACGCAGTATTTT. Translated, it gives CASSYAGRGGGDTQYF.

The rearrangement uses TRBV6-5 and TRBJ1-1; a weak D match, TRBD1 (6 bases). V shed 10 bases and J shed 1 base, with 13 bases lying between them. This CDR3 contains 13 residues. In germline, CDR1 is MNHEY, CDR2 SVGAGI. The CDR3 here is CATFDRSNTEAFF. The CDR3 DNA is TGTGCCACCTTTGACAGGTCGAACACTGAAGCTTTCTTT.

For the CDR3, the DNA is TGTGCCAGCAGCATCTCACTAGCGGGGTCCTACGAGCAGTACTTC. Protein: CASSISLAGSYEQYF. The V and J genes are TRBV6-5 and TRBJ2-7; 10 nucleotides agree with TRBD2. The V segment lost 6 bases and the J segment 1 base; nucleotides outside the gene matches: 6. This CDR3 region has 15 residues. CDR1 is MNHEY, CDR2 SVGAGI, per germline.

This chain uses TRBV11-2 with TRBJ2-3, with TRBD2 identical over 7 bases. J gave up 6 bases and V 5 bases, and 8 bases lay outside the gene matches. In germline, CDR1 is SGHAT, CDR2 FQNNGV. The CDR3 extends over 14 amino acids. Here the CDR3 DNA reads TGTGCCAGCAGCACCCGGGGGGTTCGGGATACGCAGTATTTT. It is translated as CASSTRGVRDTQYF. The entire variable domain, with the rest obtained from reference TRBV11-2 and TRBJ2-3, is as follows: EAGVAQSPRYKIIEKRQSVAFWCNPISGHATLYWYQQILGQGPKLLIQFQNNGVVDDSQLPKDRFSAERLKGVDSTLKIQPAKLEDSAVYLCASSTRGVRDTQYFGPGTRLTVL.

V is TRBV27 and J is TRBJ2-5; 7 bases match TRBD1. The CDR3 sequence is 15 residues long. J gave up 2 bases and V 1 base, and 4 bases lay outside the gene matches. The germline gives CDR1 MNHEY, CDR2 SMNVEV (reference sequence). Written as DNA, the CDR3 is TGTGCCAGCAGTTTATTTACAGGGGCGCAAGAGACCCAGTACTTC. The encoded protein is CASSLFTGAQETQYF.

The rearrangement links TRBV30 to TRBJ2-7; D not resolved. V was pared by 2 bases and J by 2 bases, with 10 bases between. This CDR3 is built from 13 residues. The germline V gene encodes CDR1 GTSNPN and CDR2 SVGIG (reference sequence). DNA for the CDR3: TGTGCCTGGAGTAAAGAGCGCGCCTACGAGCAGTACTTC. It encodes CAWSKERAYEQYF.

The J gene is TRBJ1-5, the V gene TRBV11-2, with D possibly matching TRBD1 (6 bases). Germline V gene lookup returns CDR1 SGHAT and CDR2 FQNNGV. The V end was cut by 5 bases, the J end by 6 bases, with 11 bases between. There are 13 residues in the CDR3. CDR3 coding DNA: TGTGCCAGCAGCCCAGCAGGGGCTCAGCCCCAGCATTTT. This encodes CASSPAGAQPQHF.

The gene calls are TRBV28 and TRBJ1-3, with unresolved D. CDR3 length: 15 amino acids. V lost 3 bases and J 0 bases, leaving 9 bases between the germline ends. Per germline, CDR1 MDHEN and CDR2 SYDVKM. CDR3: CASSLVVPSGNTIYF. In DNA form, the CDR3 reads TGTGCCAGCAGTTTGGTAGTTCCCTCTGGAAACACCATATATTTT.

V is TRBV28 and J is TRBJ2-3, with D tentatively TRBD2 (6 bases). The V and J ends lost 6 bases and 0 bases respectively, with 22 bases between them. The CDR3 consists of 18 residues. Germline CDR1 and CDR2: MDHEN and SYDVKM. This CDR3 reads CASSPQGGGTSSTDTQYF. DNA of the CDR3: TGTGCCAGCAGCCCGCAGGGTGGAGGGACTTCTAGCACAGATACGCAGTATTTT.

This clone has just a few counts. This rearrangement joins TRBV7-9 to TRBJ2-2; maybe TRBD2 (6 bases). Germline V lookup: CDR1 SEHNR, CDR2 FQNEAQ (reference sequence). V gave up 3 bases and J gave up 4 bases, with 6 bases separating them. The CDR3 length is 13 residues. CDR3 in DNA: TGTGCCAGCAGCTTCGGGAGCACCGGGGAGCTGTTTTTT. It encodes CASSFGSTGELFF.

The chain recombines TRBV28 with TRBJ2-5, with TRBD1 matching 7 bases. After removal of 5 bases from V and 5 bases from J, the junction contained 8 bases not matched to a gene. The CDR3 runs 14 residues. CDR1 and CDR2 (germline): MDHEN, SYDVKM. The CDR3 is CASSTTGPPETQYF. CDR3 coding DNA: TGTGCCAGCAGTACGACAGGGCCTCCTGAGACCCAGTACTTC.

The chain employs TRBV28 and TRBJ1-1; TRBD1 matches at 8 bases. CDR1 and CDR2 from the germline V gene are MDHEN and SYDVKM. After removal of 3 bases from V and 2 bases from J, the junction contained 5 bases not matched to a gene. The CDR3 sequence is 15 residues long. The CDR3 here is CASSLPGQGNTEAFF. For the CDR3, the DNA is TGTGCCAGCAGTTTGCCCGGACAGGGTAACACTGAAGCTTTCTTT. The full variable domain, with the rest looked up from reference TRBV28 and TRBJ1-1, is DVKVTQSSRYLVKRTGEKVFLECVQDMDHENMFWYRQDPGLGLRLIYFSYDVKMKEKGDIPEGYSVSREKKERFSLILESASTNQTSMYLCASSLPGQGNTEAFFGQGTRLTVV.

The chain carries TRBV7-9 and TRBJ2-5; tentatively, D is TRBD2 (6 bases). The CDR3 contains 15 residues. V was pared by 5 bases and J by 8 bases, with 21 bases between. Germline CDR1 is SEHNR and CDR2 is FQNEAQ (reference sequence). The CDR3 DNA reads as TGTGCCAGCAGCCCGAAACAAAGACTAGGGGTAACCCAGTACTTC. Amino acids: CASSPKQRLGVTQYF.

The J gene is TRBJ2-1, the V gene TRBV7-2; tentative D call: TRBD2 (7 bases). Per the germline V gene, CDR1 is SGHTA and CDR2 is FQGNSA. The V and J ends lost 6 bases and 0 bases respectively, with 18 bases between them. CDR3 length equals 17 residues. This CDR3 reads CASRIAGGRSSYNEQFF. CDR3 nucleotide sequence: TGTGCCAGCAGGATAGCCGGGGGGCGAAGCTCCTACAATGAGCAGTTCTTC.

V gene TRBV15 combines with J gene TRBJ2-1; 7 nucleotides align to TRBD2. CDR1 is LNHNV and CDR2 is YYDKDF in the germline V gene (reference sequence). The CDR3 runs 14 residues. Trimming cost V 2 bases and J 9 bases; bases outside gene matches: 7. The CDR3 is CATSRPQGGREQFF. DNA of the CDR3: TGTGCCACCAGCAGACCCCAGGGAGGGCGTGAGCAGTTCTTC. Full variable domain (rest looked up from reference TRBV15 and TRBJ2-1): DAMVIQNPRYQVTQFGKPVTLSCSQTLNHNVMYWYQQKSSQAPKLLFHYYDKDFNNEADTPDNFQSRRPNTSFCFLDIRSPGLGDTAMYLCATSRPQGGREQFFGPGTRLTVL.

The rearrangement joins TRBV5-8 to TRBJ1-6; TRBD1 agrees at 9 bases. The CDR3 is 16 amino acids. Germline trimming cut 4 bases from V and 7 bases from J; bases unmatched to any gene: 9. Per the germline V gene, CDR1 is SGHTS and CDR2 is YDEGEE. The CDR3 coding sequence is TGTGCCAGCAGCAAGGGGACAGGGTTGGGGAATTCACCCCTCCACTTT. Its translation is CASSKGTGLGNSPLHF.

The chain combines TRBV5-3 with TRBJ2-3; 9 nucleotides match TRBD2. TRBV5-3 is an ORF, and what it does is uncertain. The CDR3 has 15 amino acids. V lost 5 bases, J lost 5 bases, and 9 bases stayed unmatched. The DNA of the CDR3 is TGTGCCAGAAGGTATAGCGGGAGCCGATTAGATACGCAGTATTTT. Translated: CARRYSGSRLDTQYF.

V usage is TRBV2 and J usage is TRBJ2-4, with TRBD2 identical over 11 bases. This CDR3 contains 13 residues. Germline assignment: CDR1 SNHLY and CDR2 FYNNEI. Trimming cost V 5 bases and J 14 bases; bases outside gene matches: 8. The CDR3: CASSQSGTSGKYF. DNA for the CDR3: TGTGCCAGCAGTCAGAGCGGGACTAGCGGAAAGTACTTC.

This chain's CDR3 is CASSRTGAGYTF. The CDR3 DNA is TGCGCCAGCAGCCGCACAGGGGCTGGCTACACCTTC. The rearrangement joins TRBV5-1 to TRBJ1-2; the match to TRBD1 covers 7 bases. The CDR3 extends over 12 amino acids. Trimming removed 4 bases from V and 7 bases from J; junction bases left unmatched: 4. The germline V gene encodes CDR1 SGHRS and CDR2 YFSETQ.

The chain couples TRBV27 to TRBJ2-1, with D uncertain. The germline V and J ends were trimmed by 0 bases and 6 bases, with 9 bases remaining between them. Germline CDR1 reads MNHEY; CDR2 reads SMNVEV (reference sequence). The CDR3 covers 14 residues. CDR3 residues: CASSLSPRFNEQFF. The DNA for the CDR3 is TGTGCCAGCAGTTTATCGCCGAGATTCAATGAGCAGTTCTTC.

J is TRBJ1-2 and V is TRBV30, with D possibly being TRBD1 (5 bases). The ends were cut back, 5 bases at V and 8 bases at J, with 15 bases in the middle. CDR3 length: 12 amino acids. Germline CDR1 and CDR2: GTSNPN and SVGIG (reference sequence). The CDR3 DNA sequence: TGTGCCTGGGCTTTTCAGACAGCCGGCTACACCTTC. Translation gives CAWAFQTAGYTF.

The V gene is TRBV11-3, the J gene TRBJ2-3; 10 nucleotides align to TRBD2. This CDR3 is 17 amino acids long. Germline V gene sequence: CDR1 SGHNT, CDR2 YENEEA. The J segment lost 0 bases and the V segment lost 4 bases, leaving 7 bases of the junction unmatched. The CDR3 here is CASSSRTSGTSTDTQYF. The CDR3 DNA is TGTGCCAGCAGCTCACGGACTAGCGGAACTAGCACAGATACGCAGTATTTT.

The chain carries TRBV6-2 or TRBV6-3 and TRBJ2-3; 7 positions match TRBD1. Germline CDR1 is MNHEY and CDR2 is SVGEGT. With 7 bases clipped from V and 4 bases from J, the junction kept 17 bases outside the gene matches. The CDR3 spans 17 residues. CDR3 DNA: TGTGCCAGCACCCCTTACGAGACAGGGCGAACCCCAGATACGCAGTATTTT. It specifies CASTPYETGRTPDTQYF.

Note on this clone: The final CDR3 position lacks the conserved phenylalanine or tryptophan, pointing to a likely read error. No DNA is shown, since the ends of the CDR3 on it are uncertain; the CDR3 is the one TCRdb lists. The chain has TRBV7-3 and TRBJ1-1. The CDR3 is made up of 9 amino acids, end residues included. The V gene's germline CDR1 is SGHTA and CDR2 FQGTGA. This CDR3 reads CASSFGGSH.